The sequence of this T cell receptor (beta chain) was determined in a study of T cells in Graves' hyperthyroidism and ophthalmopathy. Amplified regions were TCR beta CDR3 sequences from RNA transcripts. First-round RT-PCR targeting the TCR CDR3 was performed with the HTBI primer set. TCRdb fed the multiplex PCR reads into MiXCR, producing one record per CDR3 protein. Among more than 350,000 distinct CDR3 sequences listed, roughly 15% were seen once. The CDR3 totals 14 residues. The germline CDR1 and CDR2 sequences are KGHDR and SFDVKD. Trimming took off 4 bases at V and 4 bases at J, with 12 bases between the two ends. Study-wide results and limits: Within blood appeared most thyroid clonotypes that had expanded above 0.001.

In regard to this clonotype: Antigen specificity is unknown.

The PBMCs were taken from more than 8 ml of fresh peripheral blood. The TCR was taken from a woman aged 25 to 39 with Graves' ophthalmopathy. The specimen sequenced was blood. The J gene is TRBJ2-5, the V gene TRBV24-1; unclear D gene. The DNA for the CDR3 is TGTGCCACCAGTGACAGGACGCCCCGAGAGACCCAGTACTTC. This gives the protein CATSDRTPRETQYF.